The rows below give T cell receptor beta chains drawn from one sample of a study of cytomegalovirus exposure and HLA in healthy donors. Generated by immunoSEQ multiplex PCR, the TCRdb table keeps only in-frame clones and is missing some. This table holds 140,000 or so clones, approximately 81% found once. Input material: PBMCs. The source is a woman between 40 and 55 years old in good health and CMV-seropositive. The CDR3 runs from the conserved cysteine through the conserved F or W. D genes are given only for firm matches. A clone size is listed for some rows: how often the clone was seen (once, few, many), or a class if it is expanded.

j_gene: TRBJ2-4; v_gene: TRBV28; d_gene: TRBD1; abundance: -; CDR3aa: CASSLGQGAGFAAKNIQYF; CDR3nt: TGTGCCAGCAGTTTGGGGCAGGGGGCTGGTTTTGCGGCCAAAAACATTCAGTACTTC
j_gene: TRBJ1-2; v_gene: TRBV30; d_gene: TRBD1; abundance: -; CDR3aa: CAWETGGGGYTF; CDR3nt: TGTGCCTGGGAAACAGGGGGCGGTGGCTACACCTTC
j_gene: TRBJ1-2; v_gene: TRBV18; d_gene: TRBD1; abundance: -; CDR3aa: CASSPNRGLNGYTF; CDR3nt: TGTGCCAGCTCACCAAACAGGGGGCTTAATGGCTACACCTTC
j_gene: TRBJ2-7; v_gene: TRBV5-1; d_gene: -; abundance: -; CDR3aa: CASSPTGSYEQYF; CDR3nt: TGCGCCAGCAGCCCTACAGGCTCCTACGAGCAGTACTTC
j_gene: TRBJ2-7; v_gene: TRBV28; d_gene: -; abundance: -; CDR3aa: CASIPYGGYEQYF; CDR3nt: TGTGCCAGCATCCCCTACGGAGGCTACGAGCAGTACTTC
j_gene: TRBJ1-2; v_gene: TRBV2; d_gene: -; abundance: -; CDR3aa: CASSLGLNYGYTF; CDR3nt: TGTGCCAGCAGTCTGGGACTCAACTATGGCTACACCTTC
j_gene: TRBJ2-1; v_gene: TRBV19; d_gene: TRBD2; abundance: -; CDR3aa: CASSIILAGVYEQFF; CDR3nt: TGTGCCAGTAGTATAATACTAGCGGGAGTTTATGAGCAGTTCTTC
j_gene: TRBJ2-2; v_gene: TRBV9; d_gene: TRBD2; abundance: -; CDR3aa: CASSVGAGVYTGELFF; CDR3nt: TGTGCCAGCAGCGTAGGAGCGGGAGTGTACACCGGGGAGCTGTTTTTT
j_gene: TRBJ2-2; v_gene: TRBV7-2; d_gene: TRBD2; abundance: -; CDR3aa: CASSLLAGGQYTGELFF; CDR3nt: TGTGCCAGCAGCTTATTGGCGGGGGGGCAGTACACCGGGGAGCTGTTTTTT
j_gene: TRBJ1-2; v_gene: TRBV28; d_gene: -; abundance: -; CDR3aa: CASSFTRAHGYTF; CDR3nt: TGTGCCAGCAGTTTCACCAGGGCTCATGGCTACACCTTC
j_gene: TRBJ1-1; v_gene: TRBV6-5; d_gene: -; abundance: -; CDR3aa: CASSYSGGPNTEAFF; CDR3nt: TGTGCCAGCAGTTACTCTGGGGGCCCGAACACTGAAGCTTTCTTT
j_gene: TRBJ2-3; v_gene: TRBV10-3; d_gene: TRBD2; abundance: few; CDR3aa: CAISELAGATDTQYF; CDR3nt: TGTGCCATCAGTGAACTAGCGGGGGCCACAGATACGCAGTATTTT
j_gene: TRBJ1-1; v_gene: TRBV7-9; d_gene: -; abundance: -; CDR3aa: CASSLAGGNTEAFF; CDR3nt: TGTGCCAGCAGCTTAGCCGGGGGGAACACTGAAGCTTTCTTT
j_gene: TRBJ2-7; v_gene: TRBV6-1; d_gene: TRBD1; abundance: -; CDR3aa: CASRNRQGVNEQYF; CDR3nt: TGTGCCAGCAGAAACCGACAGGGAGTCAACGAGCAGTACTTC
j_gene: TRBJ1-6; v_gene: TRBV27; d_gene: TRBD1; abundance: -; CDR3aa: CASSSNTGQGNSPLHF; CDR3nt: TGTGCCAGCAGTTCAAACACGGGACAGGGAAATTCACCCCTCCACTTT
j_gene: TRBJ2-1; v_gene: TRBV15; d_gene: -; abundance: -; CDR3aa: CATSRDIVNEQFF; CDR3nt: TGTGCCACCAGCAGAGATATCGTCAATGAGCAGTTCTTC
j_gene: TRBJ1-2; v_gene: TRBV28; d_gene: -; abundance: -; CDR3aa: CASITQGSNYGYTF; CDR3nt: TGTGCCAGCATTACTCAGGGGTCTAACTATGGCTACACCTTC
j_gene: TRBJ1-2; v_gene: TRBV28; d_gene: -; abundance: -; CDR3aa: CASSSAGKANYGYTF; CDR3nt: TGTGCCAGCAGTTCTGCAGGGAAGGCTAACTATGGCTACACCTTC
j_gene: TRBJ2-1; v_gene: TRBV5-6; d_gene: TRBD2; abundance: -; CDR3aa: CASSLSGKSSYNEQFF; CDR3nt: TGTGCCAGCAGCCTTAGCGGGAAGAGCTCCTACAATGAGCAGTTCTTC
j_gene: TRBJ2-7; v_gene: TRBV7-2; d_gene: -; abundance: -; CDR3aa: CASSPTSLSLTYEQYF; CDR3nt: TGTGCCAGCAGCCCCACATCCCTTTCCTTAACCTACGAGCAGTACTTC
j_gene: TRBJ1-6; v_gene: TRBV6-1; d_gene: TRBD1; abundance: -; CDR3aa: CAISRQGTSPLHF; CDR3nt: TGTGCCATTTCTAGACAGGGGACGTCACCCCTCCACTTT
j_gene: TRBJ2-1; v_gene: TRBV7-3; d_gene: -; abundance: -; CDR3aa: CASSLTGSRDEQFF; CDR3nt: TGTGCCAGCAGCTTAACCGGGAGCCGGGATGAGCAGTTCTTC
j_gene: TRBJ2-5; v_gene: TRBV5-1; d_gene: -; abundance: once; CDR3aa: CASSPGAWEQYF; CDR3nt: TGCGCCAGCAGCCCGGGAGCTTGGGAGCAGTACTTC
j_gene: TRBJ2-2; v_gene: TRBV11-2; d_gene: TRBD1; abundance: -; CDR3aa: CASSPGTGQTGELFF; CDR3nt: TGTGCCAGCAGCCCGGGGACAGGGCAAACCGGGGAGCTGTTTTTT
j_gene: TRBJ1-4; v_gene: TRBV6-6; d_gene: -; abundance: few; CDR3aa: CASSGSGSEKLFF; CDR3nt: TGTGCCAGCAGTGGAAGCGGAAGTGAAAAACTGTTTTTT
j_gene: TRBJ1-1; v_gene: TRBV5-6; d_gene: TRBD1; abundance: -; CDR3aa: CASSGTGESTEAFF; CDR3nt: TGTGCCAGCAGCGGAACAGGGGAGTCCACTGAAGCTTTCTTT
j_gene: TRBJ1-1; v_gene: TRBV19; d_gene: -; abundance: -; CDR3aa: CASSIVGGRNTEAFF; CDR3nt: TGTGCCAGTAGTATAGTAGGCGGAAGGAACACTGAAGCTTTCTTT
j_gene: TRBJ2-3; v_gene: TRBV11-2; d_gene: -; abundance: -; CDR3aa: CASSLADKQYF; CDR3nt: TGTGCCAGCAGCTTAGCGGACAAGCAGTATTTT
j_gene: TRBJ2-4; v_gene: TRBV28; d_gene: -; abundance: -; CDR3aa: CASSLDPGGENIQYF; CDR3nt: TGTGCCAGCAGTCTTGACCCCGGAGGGGAAAACATTCAGTACTTC
j_gene: TRBJ2-1; v_gene: TRBV27; d_gene: TRBD2; abundance: -; CDR3aa: CASSHLGTSGSGNEQFF; CDR3nt: TGTGCCAGCAGTCACCTCGGGACTAGCGGGAGCGGAAATGAGCAGTTCTTC
j_gene: TRBJ1-5; v_gene: TRBV7-2; d_gene: -; abundance: -; CDR3aa: CASSLGGGLWSNQPQHF; CDR3nt: TGTGCCAGCAGCTTAGGGGGGGGGCTGTGGAGCAATCAGCCCCAGCATTTT
j_gene: TRBJ1-5; v_gene: TRBV18; d_gene: -; abundance: -; CDR3aa: CASSLQGPSNNQPQHF; CDR3nt: TGTGCCAGCTCACTACAGGGTCCGTCTAACAATCAGCCCCAGCATTTT
j_gene: TRBJ2-7; v_gene: TRBV7-9; d_gene: TRBD1; abundance: -; CDR3aa: CASSIYRGIEGSYEQYF; CDR3nt: TGTGCCAGCAGCATATACAGGGGCATCGAGGGCTCCTACGAGCAGTACTTC
j_gene: TRBJ2-7; v_gene: TRBV28; d_gene: -; abundance: -; CDR3aa: CASGGSSYEQYF; CDR3nt: TGTGCCAGCGGGGGCAGTTCCTACGAGCAGTACTTC
j_gene: TRBJ2-2; v_gene: TRBV7-9; d_gene: -; abundance: once; CDR3aa: CSSSLEPGHLNTGELFF; CDR3nt: TGTTCCAGCAGCTTAGAGCCAGGTCATCTGAACACCGGGGAGCTGTTTTTT
j_gene: TRBJ1-6; v_gene: TRBV30; d_gene: TRBD1; abundance: -; CDR3aa: CAWSSKQGFSQSPLHF; CDR3nt: TGTGCCTGGAGTTCAAAACAGGGGTTCTCACAATCACCCCTCCACTTT
j_gene: TRBJ2-2; v_gene: TRBV6-1; d_gene: TRBD2; abundance: -; CDR3aa: CASSVPSELAGRTGELFF; CDR3nt: TGTGCCAGCAGTGTTCCCTCCGAACTAGCGGGAAGAACCGGGGAGCTGTTTTTT
j_gene: TRBJ2-2; v_gene: TRBV5-1; d_gene: -; abundance: -; CDR3aa: CASGHGGSSGELFF; CDR3nt: TGCGCCAGCGGACATGGGGGGTCCTCAGGGGAGCTGTTTTTT
j_gene: TRBJ1-5; v_gene: TRBV5-5; d_gene: -; abundance: -; CDR3aa: CASSLGSGYSNQPQHF; CDR3nt: TGTGCCAGCAGCTTGGGTTCGGGATATAGCAATCAGCCCCAGCATTTT
j_gene: TRBJ2-3; v_gene: TRBV15; d_gene: -; abundance: -; CDR3aa: CATSATTTDTQYF; CDR3nt: TGTGCCACCAGCGCAACGACTACGGATACGCAGTATTTT
j_gene: TRBJ1-1; v_gene: TRBV7-9; d_gene: TRBD1; abundance: -; CDR3aa: CASSPSTGFTEAFF; CDR3nt: TGTGCCAGCAGCCCGTCGACAGGGTTCACTGAAGCTTTCTTT
j_gene: TRBJ2-5; v_gene: TRBV6-6; d_gene: -; abundance: -; CDR3aa: CASTPGETQYF; CDR3nt: TGTGCCAGCACCCCCGGAGAGACCCAGTACTTC
j_gene: TRBJ2-7; v_gene: TRBV30; d_gene: -; abundance: -; CDR3aa: CAWEGSWGGDPLQSGQYF; CDR3nt: TGTGCCTGGGAAGGATCTTGGGGCGGAGATCCCCTCCAAAGTGGGCAGTACTTC
j_gene: TRBJ2-1; v_gene: TRBV11-2; d_gene: -; abundance: -; CDR3aa: CASSQARNEQFF; CDR3nt: TGTGCCAGCAGCCAAGCGAGGAATGAGCAGTTCTTC
j_gene: TRBJ1-2; v_gene: TRBV6-5; d_gene: -; abundance: -; CDR3aa: CASGEDYGYTF; CDR3nt: TGTGCCAGCGGGGAGGACTATGGCTACACCTTC
j_gene: TRBJ2-2; v_gene: TRBV4-2; d_gene: -; abundance: -; CDR3aa: CASSQDSYYPGELFF; CDR3nt: TGTGCCAGCAGCCAAGATAGCTATTATCCGGGGGAGCTGTTTTTT
j_gene: TRBJ1-3; v_gene: TRBV7-5; d_gene: -; abundance: -; CDR3aa: CARSLGPWERPGNTIYF; CDR3nt: TGTGCCAGAAGCTTAGGCCCCTGGGAGCGGCCTGGAAACACCATATATTTT
j_gene: TRBJ2-5; v_gene: TRBV7-2; d_gene: -; abundance: -; CDR3aa: CASSPPYSTGVGETQYF; CDR3nt: TGTGCCAGCAGCCCCCCTTATTCGACGGGGGTGGGGGAGACCCAGTACTTC
j_gene: TRBJ2-3; v_gene: TRBV5-4; d_gene: TRBD2; abundance: few; CDR3aa: CASSLRGGEAQYF; CDR3nt: TGTGCCAGCAGCTTGCGGGGGGGCGAGGCGCAGTATTTT
j_gene: TRBJ1-5; v_gene: TRBV21-1; d_gene: -; abundance: -; CDR3aa: CASSKERLINQPQHF; CDR3nt: TGTGCCAGCAGCAAAGAGCGACTGATCAATCAGCCCCAGCATTTT
j_gene: TRBJ2-7; v_gene: TRBV5-4; d_gene: TRBD2; abundance: -; CDR3aa: CASSLAGGIEQYF; CDR3nt: TGTGCCAGCAGCTTGGCGGGGGGGATCGAGCAGTACTTC
j_gene: TRBJ2-3; v_gene: TRBV19; d_gene: -; abundance: few; CDR3aa: CASSIRGSTDTQYF; CDR3nt: TGTGCCAGTAGTATCCGGGGAAGCACAGATACGCAGTATTTT
j_gene: TRBJ2-2; v_gene: TRBV19; d_gene: -; abundance: -; CDR3aa: CASSIELRGTGELFF; CDR3nt: TGTGCCAGTAGTATAGAACTCAGGGGCACCGGGGAGCTGTTTTTT
j_gene: TRBJ2-3; v_gene: TRBV27; d_gene: TRBD1; abundance: -; CDR3aa: CASRDRELLLTDTQYF; CDR3nt: TGTGCCAGCCGCGACAGGGAACTACTACTCACAGATACGCAGTATTTT